These 17 T cell receptor beta chains originate from one sample sequenced in a study of human T cells and chemical hapten exposure. MiXCR, run by TCRdb on the RACE reads, gives a single entry per CDR3 protein. The sample lists 97,000 or so distinct CDR3 sequences; roughly a quarter were seen once. Time point defined: patch test 3, about 24 weeks after DPC sensitization. Treatment noted: therapeutic diphenylcyclopropenone sensitization with weekly scalp DPC. Sequencing used whole blood, obtained in connection with sensitization to the hapten diphenylcyclopropenone (DPC). The receptors here all came from a man in his forties with alopecia areata. Some clones in this sample may be carry-over from other donors' samples.

The chain combines TRBV20-1 with TRBJ2-3; 11 nucleotides match TRBD2. The V gene's germline CDR1 is DFQATT and CDR2 SNEGSKA (reference sequence). Trimming took 6 bases from V and 3 from J; bases not matched to a gene: 5. This CDR3 comprises 14 residues. The CDR3 protein is CSAGPSGRTDTQYF. The CDR3 bases are TGCAGTGCGGGACCTAGCGGGAGGACAGATACGCAGTATTTT.

The chain has TRBV20-1 and TRBJ2-3, with D perhaps TRBD2 (5 bases). The CDR3 has 13 amino acids. V lost 7 bases to trimming and J lost 3 bases, with 14 bases between them. Germline V gene sequence: CDR1 DFQATT, CDR2 SNEGSKA (reference sequence). The CDR3 DNA is TGCAGTGGCCTAGTACCGGGGACAGATACGCAGTATTTT. This codes for CSGLVPGTDTQYF.

This clonotype has only a few counts. V and J are TRBV15 and TRBJ2-3; D may match TRBD1 or TRBD2 (5 bases each). Germline V gene data show CDR1 as LNHNV and CDR2 as YYDKDF (reference sequence). The CDR3 runs 16 residues. V lost 4 bases, J lost 5 bases, and 19 bases lay in between. The CDR3 nucleotides are TGTGCCACCAGCATCGCCGGTCGTAGTGGGGGAGATACGCAGTATTTT. Its protein is CATSIAGRSGGDTQYF.

V usage is TRBV21-1 and J usage is TRBJ2-4; the table calls TRBD1, which could not be checked here. TRBV21-1 is a known pseudogene. The CDR3 has 14 amino acids. The CDR3 coding sequence is TGTGCCAGCATCCGAATCGGGATTGGAAACATTCAGTACTTC. Its translation is CASIRIGIGNIQYF.

This clonotype showed up just a few times. The V and J genes are TRBV7-8 and TRBJ2-2, with D tentatively TRBD1 or TRBD2 (5 bases each). The V gene lost 1 base and the J gene lost 2 bases, with 8 bases spanning the gap. Germline-derived CDR1 and CDR2 are SGHVS and FQNEAQ. The CDR3 has 15 amino acids. DNA for the CDR3: TGTGCCAGCAGCTTAGATGGGACCAACACCGGGGAGCTGTTTTTT. Translating gives CASSLDGTNTGELFF.

The chain links TRBV12-3 or TRBV12-4 to TRBJ2-2; no clear D gene. Deletions cut 3 bases from V and 1 base from J, with 12 bases between. This CDR3 comprises 16 residues. CDR3 sequence reads: CASSFRIGGNTGELFF. CDR3 nucleotide sequence: TGTGCCAGCAGTTTTCGAATAGGCGGGAACACCGGGGAGCTGTTTTTT.

This clonotype was observed a few times. V and J are TRBV12-3 or TRBV12-4 and TRBJ2-3; 8 bases line up with TRBD2. J lost 3 bases, V lost 1 base, and 0 bases had no gene match. CDR3 length equals 14 residues. This CDR3 reads CASSLERETDTQYF. The CDR3 bases are TGTGCCAGCAGTTTAGAGCGGGAGACAGATACGCAGTATTTT.

J is TRBJ2-7 and V is TRBV5-1; 12 positions agree with TRBD1. The germline V gene has CDR1 SGHRS and CDR2 YFSETQ. The CDR3 extends over 15 amino acids. V lost 0 bases, J lost 6 bases, and 4 bases stayed unmatched. CDR3 DNA sequence: TGCGCCAGCAGCTTGGGGGGGACAGGGGGCGCCGAGCAGTACTTC. It codes for CASSLGGTGGAEQYF.

The DNA of the CDR3 is TGTGCCAGCAGGGGCTTGTCAGGGGGGAATAATTCACCCCTCCACTTT. Protein sequence: CASRGLSGGNNSPLHF. The rearrangement uses TRBV28 and TRBJ1-6, with TRBD1 matching over 7 bases. Germline V gene lookup returns CDR1 MDHEN and CDR2 SYDVKM. The junction had 10 bases not matched to a gene; V was cut back by 6 bases and J by 5 bases. The CDR3 sequence is 16 residues long.

The chain joins TRBV28 to TRBJ2-7, with a possible D match to TRBD2 (6 bases). This CDR3 region has 15 residues. Germline CDR1 is MDHEN and CDR2 is SYDVKM. V lost 5 bases, J lost 2 bases, and 16 bases lay in between. CDR3 sequence (DNA): TGTGCCAGCAGTCCTGGGACTTCCGGAGCCTACGAGCAGTACTTC. This codes for CASSPGTSGAYEQYF.

A few counts support this clonotype. The V gene is TRBV5-6, the J gene TRBJ2-3; TRBD2 aligns across 7 bases. The V gene's germline CDR1 is SGHDT and CDR2 YYEEEE. The V and J ends lost 2 bases and 5 bases, in that order; junction bases with no gene match: 11. CDR3 length: 16 residues. In nucleotides, the CDR3 is TGTGCCAGCAGCTTCTGGAGGCGCGGGAGTGGAGATACGCAGTATTTT. Residues: CASSFWRRGSGDTQYF.

The V and J genes are TRBV7-2 and TRBJ2-7; no clear D gene. The CDR3 sequence is 16 residues long. V lost 5 bases and J 9 bases, leaving 26 bases between the germline ends. Germline CDR1 SGHTA, CDR2 FQGNSA. DNA of the CDR3: TGTGCCAGCAGCCTCAAAGTCGGTAATCTCGGGTCGGTGCAGTACTTC. This gives the protein CASSLKVGNLGSVQYF.

The genes are TRBV7-2 and TRBJ2-2; D not certain. Trimming took off 4 bases at V and 1 base at J, with 13 bases between the two ends. This CDR3 is 16 amino acids long. Germline V lookup: CDR1 SGHTA, CDR2 FQGNSA. CDR3 protein: CASSSQTELNTGELFF. CDR3 nucleotides: TGTGCCAGCAGCTCTCAGACGGAGTTGAACACCGGGGAGCTGTTTTTT.

The genes are TRBV7-8 and TRBJ1-6, with 7 bases matching TRBD1. The CDR3 covers 16 residues. V shed 2 bases and J 9 bases; nucleotides not matched to a gene: 10. Germline CDR1 SGHVS, CDR2 FQNEAQ. CDR3 nucleotides: TGTGCCAGCAGCTTACGGGCCAGGGGGGGGGGTTCACCCCTCCACTTT. This gives the protein CASSLRARGGGSPLHF.

In its sample, this clonotype was seen a few times. The chain links TRBV9 to TRBJ2-1; 9 bases align to TRBD1. The length of the CDR3 is 16 residues. Per germline, CDR1 SGDLS and CDR2 YYNGEE. The junction had 5 bases not matched to a gene; V was cut back by 0 bases and J by 4 bases. DNA of the CDR3: TGTGCCAGCAGCGTAGAACAGGGGGCTTGGTACAATGAGCAGTTCTTC. Translation gives CASSVEQGAWYNEQFF.

In its sample, this clonotype was seen a few times. The chain employs TRBV29-1 and TRBJ2-3; possibly TRBD1 for D (5 bases). CDR1 SQVTM and CDR2 ANQGSEA come from the germline V gene. V dropped 1 base and J dropped 1 base, with 15 bases sitting between them. The CDR3 is 16 amino acids. The CDR3 loop reads CSVEGQGVRGTDTQYF. The CDR3 DNA is TGCAGCGTTGAAGGCCAAGGGGTCAGAGGCACAGATACGCAGTATTTT.

Only a few counts were recorded for this clonotype. The chain joins TRBV12-3 or TRBV12-4 to TRBJ2-1; D not resolved. V was shortened by 1 base and J by 7 bases, with 11 bases between the two germline ends. The CDR3 totals 14 residues. The CDR3 region is CASSLGSSGNEQFF. The CDR3 nucleotides read TGTGCCAGCAGTTTAGGGTCCAGTGGGAATGAGCAGTTCTTC.